This T cell receptor (beta chain) is drawn from a study of shared clonotypes between healthy human individuals. About the research overall: Researchers assigned three CD4 naive, three CD4 memory, two CD8 naive and one CD8 memory plate to each donor.

CD8 cells classed as naive were CD45RO-negative and positively selected for CCR7, excluding terminally differentiated effector memory CD45RA+ cells. Measured with immunoSEQ multiplex PCR; TCRdb has only the in-frame clones, and not every one. The top ten hold roughly 1% of the sample, which has about 2 million clones, roughly 94% seen once. Material for sequencing was naive CD8+ T cells sorted from blood. The sequence was collected from a young man in good health.

CDR3 in DNA: TGTGCCAGCAGTCGTCAGCTTACCCATGAAAAACTGTTTTTT. It translates to CASSRQLTHEKLFF. The chain has TRBV27 and TRBJ1-4; D is uncertain. Germline V gene data show CDR1 as MNHEY and CDR2 as SMNVEV (reference sequence). The CDR3 contains 14 residues. Trimming shortened V by 5 bases and J by 6 bases, and 13 bases separated the two germline ends.